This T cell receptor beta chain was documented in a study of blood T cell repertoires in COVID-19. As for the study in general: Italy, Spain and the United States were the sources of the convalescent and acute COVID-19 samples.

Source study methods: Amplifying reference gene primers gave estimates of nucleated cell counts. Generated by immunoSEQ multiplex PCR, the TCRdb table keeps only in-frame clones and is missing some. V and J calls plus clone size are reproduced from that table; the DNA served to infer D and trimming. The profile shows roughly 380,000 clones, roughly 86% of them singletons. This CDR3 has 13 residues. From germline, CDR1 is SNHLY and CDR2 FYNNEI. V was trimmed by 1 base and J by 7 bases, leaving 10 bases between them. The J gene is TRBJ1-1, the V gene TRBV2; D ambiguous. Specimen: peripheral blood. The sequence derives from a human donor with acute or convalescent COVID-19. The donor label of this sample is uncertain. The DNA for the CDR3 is TGTGCCAGCAGTGAAGATCTCCCCAGTGAAGCTTTCTTT. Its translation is CASSEDLPSEAFF.